This TCR beta chain was profiled in a study of blood T cell repertoires in COVID-19 (dated by TCRdb to about 2020). The study in broad terms: Collaborator samples came from the United States, Italy and Spain and covered acute and convalescent phases of COVID-19. The material from the prospective study consisted of cDNA or gDNA derived from T cells, B-cell-depleted T cells, or PBMCs. Deeply sampled blood TCRbeta repertoires from subjects exposed to, actively infected with, or recovered from COVID-19 were included in the dataset. A freely available public database, intended as a resource for researchers studying the immune response to SARS-CoV-2, is where the repertoires were released. The samples were drawn from two sources: the first 160 participants of the ongoing ImmuneRACE study, and 1,254 subjects contributed by 6 global collaborators. The sample metadata nearly always contained a de-identified subject ID, COVID-19 status, age in years and sex. HLA class I and class II types, where available, came from metadata supplied by the sample provider rather than from assay-based typing.

Enrolling through a virtual design, the prospective study's participants ranged in age from roughly 18 to 89 years and lived across roughly 24 United States geographic areas. Cohort assignment in the prospective study relied on participant-reported clinical history from a screening survey and a study questionnaire. ImmuneRACE Cohort 3 recovered participants were defined by two consecutive negative NP/OP PCR tests, healthcare professional clearance, or symptom resolution. Each participant in the prospective study had whole blood, serum and a nasopharyngeal or oropharyngeal swab collected by mobile phlebotomists. Prospective study participants could optionally give additional blood draws and questionnaires over a roughly 2-month period. Prospective study blood samples were shipped either frozen or at room temperature before DNA extraction. TCRbeta CDR3 regions were amplified from genomic DNA by means of the immunoSEQ Assay, a bias-controlled multiplex PCR. In the original analysis: Within the assay, amplification of reference gene primers was used to estimate how many nucleated cells each sample contained. To quantify the absolute abundance of each unique TCRbeta CDR3 rearrangement, sequence reads were collapsed and filtered. For each sample, productive Simpson clonality was calculated as the square root of Simpson's diversity index over productive rearrangements. TCRdb re-hosts the immuneACCESS table, in-frame sequences only. Its copies lack some clones; in the studies checked, an unresolved V gene accounts for under half of them, and the cause for the rest is not known. The V and J calls and clone size are taken from that table; D and trimming were inferred from the DNA. The table for this sample lists about 300,000 clones; 85% to 90% of them were counted only once. The ten largest clones capture about 4.2% of the sample.

With regard to this clone: Its antigen has not been determined. Base qualities are not at hand, and no much larger clone is one base apart.

CDR1 and CDR2 are drawn from the germline V gene: SGHRS, YFSETQ. The CDR3 numbers 15 residues from cysteine through phenylalanine. CDR3 DNA is the only sequence kept; it has 45 bases, read in frame from the first base. V gives up 0 bases and J gives up 1 base, and the segment between their germline ends measures 9 bases. Summary of the overall study and its limitations: How much clinical and demographic metadata was included differed by source and by participant, and the metadata was provided uncurated.

The receptor chain draws on TRBV5-1 and TRBJ2-3, with no reliable assignment of the D segment. The origin of this receptor is a young man who had recovered from COVID-19. The specimen was PBMCs or T cells enriched from blood (not recorded which). The DNA sequence follows: TGCGCCAGCAGCTTGGATATATTCGGCACAGATACGCAGTATTTT. This sequence encodes CASSLDIFGTDTQYF. With the portions outside the CDR3 filled from the reference TRBV5-1 and TRBJ2-3 genes, the complete variable region becomes KAGVTQTPRYLIKTRGQQVTLSCSPISGHRSVSWYQQTPGQGLQFLFEYFSETQRNKGNFPGRFSGRQFSNSRSEMNVSTLELGDSALYLCASSLDIFGTDTQYFGPGTRLTVL.